These 25 T cell receptor beta chains were sequenced from one sample in a study of T cell changes during pregnancy in multiple sclerosis. Method: immunoSEQ multiplex PCR; TCRdb's copy keeps in-frame clones and lacks some. The table lists approximately 45,000 clones, approximately 90% of them singletons, with around 0.35% in the top ten. This specimen was CD4+ T cells from peripheral blood mononuclear cells, taken in the second trimester of pregnancy. The receptor source for this set is a female donor in good health, enrolled as a control in a pregnancy study.

The chain combines TRBV7-2 with TRBJ1-6, with 7 bases fitting TRBD1. The CDR3 has 15 amino acids. V gave up 2 bases and J gave up 10 bases; unmatched junction bases: 8. Germline V gene data show CDR1 as SGHTA and CDR2 as FQGNSA. The CDR3 loop is CASSLITGVGSPLHF. The CDR3 DNA sequence: TGTGCCAGCAGCTTAATAACAGGGGTAGGGTCACCCCTCCACTTT. The full variable domain, rest sourced from reference TRBV7-2 and TRBJ1-6, is GAGVSQSPSNKVTEKGKDVELRCDPISGHTALYWYRQSLGQGLEFLIYFQGNSAPDKSGLPSDRFSAERTGGSVSTLTIQRTQQEDSAVYLCASSLITGVGSPLHFGNGTRLTVT.

The genes are TRBV11-2 and TRBJ2-1; TRBD2 matches 9 bases. Per germline, CDR1 SGHAT and CDR2 FQNNGV. The CDR3 length is 19 residues. V dropped 4 bases and J dropped 4; count of bases not matched to a gene: 17. The CDR3 nucleotides are TGTGCCAGCAGCTCCCCCTCCGGGGCGGGGGGGCCTACATACAATGAGCAGTTCTTC. This encodes CASSSPSGAGGPTYNEQFF.

This sequence joins TRBV11-3 and TRBJ2-3; no clear D. The CDR3 runs to 13 residues. CDR1 is SGHNT and CDR2 is YENEEA in the germline V gene. The V end was cut by 5 bases, the J end by 4 bases, with 10 bases between. This chain's CDR3 is CASSPNISDTQYF. CDR3 nucleotide sequence: TGTGCCAGCAGCCCGAACATCTCAGATACGCAGTATTTT.

This chain uses TRBV29-1 with TRBJ2-5; TRBD1 matches 8 bases. V lost 2 bases to trimming and J lost 5 bases; unmatched junction nucleotides: 7. The CDR3 has 14 residues. The germline CDR1 and CDR2 sequences are SQVTM and ANQGSEA. CDR3 amino acids: CSVERTGSRETQYF. The CDR3 DNA follows: TGCAGCGTTGAAAGGACAGGGAGTCGGGAGACCCAGTACTTC.

This chain joins TRBV7-8 and TRBJ1-2; no definite D call. Germline lookup yields CDR1 SGHVS and CDR2 FQNEAQ. Trimming pared 4 bases from V and 4 bases from J, leaving 13 bases between. The CDR3 contains 14 residues. CDR3 sequence reads: CASSSRLRGYGYTF. CDR3 sequence (DNA): TGTGCCAGCAGCTCTCGACTTCGGGGCTATGGCTACACCTTC.

DNA for the CDR3: TGTGCCAGCAGCTCACCGGCTCGGAGATTCTCTGGGGCCAACGTCCTGACTTTC. This gives the protein CASSSPARRFSGANVLTF. The V and J genes are TRBV11-2 and TRBJ2-6, with D hard to call. V was clipped by 4 bases and J by 0 bases, with 16 bases between them. The V gene's germline CDR1 is SGHAT and CDR2 FQNNGV. The CDR3 length is 18 residues.

V usage is TRBV6-5 and J usage is TRBJ1-2; TRBD1 matches 8 bases. This CDR3 has 15 amino acids. V was pared by 4 bases and J by 7 bases, with 11 bases of the junction left unmatched. The germline gives CDR1 MNHEY, CDR2 SVGAGI. CDR3 DNA: TGTGCCAGCAGTTCCACGGACAGGGCATATAGTGGCTACACCTTC. It translates to CASSSTDRAYSGYTF.

The chain recombines TRBV19 with TRBJ2-1; 9 nucleotides align to TRBD2. The CDR3 is 15 amino acids. The V gene's germline CDR1 is LNHDA and CDR2 SQIVND (reference sequence). Trimming removed 9 bases from V and 7 bases from J; junction bases left unmatched: 13. CDR3 loop: CASRHPAGGYNEQFF. The DNA for the CDR3 is TGTGCCAGCCGACACCCAGCGGGGGGATATAATGAGCAGTTCTTC.

The chain couples TRBV20-1 to TRBJ2-1, with unresolved D. Germline assignment: CDR1 DFQATT and CDR2 SNEGSKA (reference sequence). V was shortened by 1 base and J by 9 bases, with 7 bases between the two germline ends. The CDR3 consists of 11 residues. CDR3 protein: CSARGPGEQFF. The DNA for the CDR3 is TGCAGTGCTAGAGGTCCCGGTGAGCAGTTCTTC.

V and J are TRBV7-2 and TRBJ1-1; D is unresolved. V gave up 5 bases and J gave up 0 bases, with 10 bases separating them. CDR1 is SGHTA and CDR2 is FQGNSA in the germline V gene. This CDR3 comprises 14 residues. The CDR3 nucleotides read TGTGCCAGCAGCCGGGAGGGAGTGAACACTGAAGCTTTCTTT. As protein: CASSREGVNTEAFF.

The gene calls are TRBV5-6 and TRBJ2-2; a weak D match, TRBD1 (5 bases). Germline-derived CDR1 and CDR2 are SGHDT and YYEEEE. CDR3 size: 11 residues. The germline V and J ends were trimmed by 5 bases and 6 bases, with 5 bases remaining between them. The CDR3 bases are TGTGCCAGCAGACAGGCCGGGGAGCTGTTTTTT. Its protein product is CASRQAGELFF.

This rearrangement joins TRBV10-2 to TRBJ2-3; 8 positions match TRBD2. The V gene's germline CDR1 is WSHSY and CDR2 SAAADI. V was pared by 3 bases and J by 2 bases, with 7 bases of the junction left unmatched. The CDR3 covers 16 residues. CDR3 coding DNA: TGCGCCAGCAGTGATAGGAAGCGGGGGTTCACAGATACGCAGTATTTT. It specifies CASSDRKRGFTDTQYF.

The sample holds one count of this clone. The chain has TRBV7-9 and TRBJ1-4, with 9 bases that match TRBD1. This CDR3 has 14 amino acids. Germline V CDR1 and CDR2: SEHNR, FQNEAQ (reference sequence). V shed 7 bases and J 6 bases; nucleotides not matched to a gene: 6. The CDR3 is CASNLQGADEKLFF. CDR3 in DNA: TGTGCCAGCAACCTACAGGGGGCGGATGAAAAACTGTTTTTT. The full variable domain, with the rest looked up from reference TRBV7-9 and TRBJ1-4, is DTGVSQNPRHKITKRGQNVTFRCDPISEHNRLYWYRQTLGQGPEFLTYFQNEAQLEKSRLLSDRFSAERPKGSFSTLEIQRTEQGDSAMYLCASNLQGADEKLFFGSGTQLSVL.

The chain joins TRBV25-1 to TRBJ1-1; TRBD1 might be the D (6 bases). Trimming stripped 6 bases from V and 11 bases from J, with 13 bases between. The CDR3 runs to 11 residues. From germline, CDR1 is MGHDK and CDR2 SYGVNS. The chain's CDR3 is CASRLRGLAFF. CDR3 DNA sequence: TGTGCCAGCAGACTCAGGGGTCTGGCTTTCTTT.

CDR3 DNA sequence: TGTGCCTGGAGTCCCCGGGGGGCAGTTCCAGATACGCAGTATTTT. Residues: CAWSPRGAVPDTQYF. The chain is built from TRBV30 and TRBJ2-3; possibly TRBD2 for D (7 bases). There are 15 residues in the CDR3. V shed 2 bases and J shed 4 bases, with 16 bases lying between them. The germline V gene encodes CDR1 GTSNPN and CDR2 SVGIG (reference sequence).

CDR3 amino acids: CASSVYLNTGELFF. The CDR3, as DNA: TGTGCCAGCAGCGTATATCTGAACACCGGGGAGCTGTTTTTT. V is TRBV9 and J is TRBJ2-2; no reliable D call. Germline lookup yields CDR1 SGDLS and CDR2 YYNGEE. This CDR3 is built from 14 residues. V was pared by 1 base and J by 1 base, with 5 bases between.

The gene calls are TRBV9 and TRBJ2-1; no clear D gene. This CDR3 spans 14 amino acids. Germline CDR1 reads SGDLS; CDR2 reads YYNGEE. Trimming left V 6 bases short and J 5 bases short, with 15 bases between. The CDR3 DNA reads as TGTGCCAGCACGCACGGTGTCGTAAACAATGAGCAGTTCTTC. It is translated as CASTHGVVNNEQFF.

V gene TRBV7-2 combines with J gene TRBJ1-3; D is undetermined. Trimming shortened V by 0 bases and J by 1 base, and 10 bases separated the two germline ends. Looked up from germline, CDR1 is SGHTA and CDR2 is FQGNSA. The CDR3 runs 16 residues. The CDR3 protein is CASSLAYPGSGNTIYF. In DNA form, the CDR3 reads TGTGCCAGCAGCTTAGCCTATCCCGGTTCTGGAAACACCATATATTTT.

The chain combines TRBV19 with TRBJ1-5, with 7 bases identical to TRBD1. Losses at the gene ends were 7 bases for V and 0 bases for J; bases not matched to a gene: 6. From germline, CDR1 is LNHDA and CDR2 SQIVND (reference sequence). The CDR3 is made up of 15 amino acids. CDR3 sequence (DNA): TGTGCCAGTATCCGGGACAGCAATAGCAATCAGCCCCAGCATTTT. It encodes CASIRDSNSNQPQHF.

V and J are TRBV5-4 and TRBJ1-2; no firm D call. The CDR3 has 15 amino acids. Germline CDR1 reads SGHNT; CDR2 reads YYREEE (reference sequence). Trimming removed 6 bases from V and 1 base from J, with 16 bases in between. The CDR3 reads CASTPRDRINYGYTF. DNA of the CDR3: TGTGCCAGCACCCCGAGGGATCGTATTAACTATGGCTACACCTTC.

This clone was detected once. This chain uses TRBV9 with TRBJ2-3; D is uncertain. The CDR3 has 13 amino acids. V was shortened by 2 bases and J by 2 bases, with 6 bases between the two germline ends. Germline CDR1 is SGDLS and CDR2 is YYNGEE. The CDR3: CASSVAFTDTQYF. The CDR3 DNA reads as TGTGCCAGCAGCGTGGCCTTCACAGATACGCAGTATTTT.

The chain has TRBV9 and TRBJ2-1; 7 positions agree with TRBD1. Germline lookup yields CDR1 SGDLS and CDR2 YYNGEE. The V gene end was trimmed by 0 bases and the J gene end by 8 bases; junction bases not matched to a gene: 8. CDR3 length: 15 residues. The CDR3 sequence is CASSVGSNRGHEQFF. CDR3 DNA sequence: TGTGCCAGCAGCGTAGGATCTAACAGGGGTCATGAGCAGTTCTTC.

The V gene is TRBV5-4, the J gene TRBJ1-2; 8 bases fit TRBD1. Germline lookup yields CDR1 SGHNT and CDR2 YYREEE (reference sequence). V lost 3 bases and J lost 3; bases outside the gene matches: 7. The length of the CDR3 is 15 residues. CDR3 loop: CASSSPDRVDYGYTF. The CDR3 DNA reads as TGTGCCAGCAGCTCACCGGACAGGGTGGACTATGGCTACACCTTC.

J is TRBJ2-5 and V is TRBV7-7, with D possibly TRBD2 on 5 matching bases. Deletions cut 1 base from V and 2 bases from J, with 8 bases between. The CDR3 sequence is 14 residues long. CDR1 and CDR2 (germline): SSHAT, FNYEAQ (reference sequence). CDR3 in amino acids: CASSLGGRQETQYF. CDR3 bases: TGTGCCAGCAGCTTAGGCGGGCGTCAAGAGACCCAGTACTTC.

The chain couples TRBV5-4 to TRBJ2-4, with D maybe TRBD1 (6 bases). This CDR3 is built from 15 residues. Per the germline V gene, CDR1 is SGHNT and CDR2 is YYREEE (reference sequence). Trimming stripped 4 bases from V and 1 base from J, with 12 bases between. The CDR3 reads CASSPTGPAKNIQYF. The CDR3 region has the DNA TGTGCCAGCAGCCCGACAGGTCCGGCCAAAAACATTCAGTACTTC.